These T cell receptor beta chains were read from a single sample in a study of CD8 T cells in Susac syndrome. MiXCR was run by TCRdb on the immunoSEQ multiplex PCR reads, yielding one entry per CDR3 protein. The table has roughly 180,000 distinct CDR3 sequences, over 85% seen once. The specimen was CD4+ T cells from PBMCs. These receptors originate from a human donor in good health. CDR3s include the opening cysteine and the closing phenylalanine or tryptophan. The D gene is left open where the match is weak. Expanded clones are given a class, and other clones once, few, many or no size at all.

v_gene: TRBV27; j_gene: TRBJ1-2; abundance: NA; d_gene: NA; CDR3aa: CASSTPNSPYGYTF; CDR3nt: TGTGCCAGCAGTACCCCCAACAGTCCCTATGGCTACACCTTC
v_gene: TRBV6-2/TRBV6-3; j_gene: TRBJ2-7; abundance: NA; d_gene: NA; CDR3aa: CASSRDGAGGEQYF; CDR3nt: TGTGCCAGCAGTCGGGACGGGGCAGGAGGCGAGCAGTACTTC
v_gene: TRBV9; j_gene: TRBJ2-1; abundance: NA; d_gene: TRBD2; CDR3aa: CASSVGREGRDEQFF; CDR3nt: TGTGCCAGCAGCGTAGGTCGGGAGGGCCGGGATGAGCAGTTCTTC
v_gene: TRBV25-1; j_gene: TRBJ2-1; abundance: NA; d_gene: NA; CDR3aa: CASRPQEREQFF; CDR3nt: TGTGCCAGCAGACCCCAGGAGCGGGAGCAGTTCTTC
v_gene: TRBV3-1; j_gene: TRBJ2-7; abundance: NA; d_gene: NA; CDR3aa: CASSQEDEQYF; CDR3nt: TGTGCCAGCAGCCAAGAGGACGAGCAGTACTTC
v_gene: TRBV30; j_gene: TRBJ1-1; abundance: few; d_gene: NA; CDR3aa: CAWSGTANTEAFF; CDR3nt: TGTGCCTGGAGTGGGACAGCGAACACTGAAGCTTTCTTT
v_gene: TRBV6-5; j_gene: TRBJ2-1; abundance: NA; d_gene: TRBD2; CDR3aa: CASSSPAGGVNEQFF; CDR3nt: TGTGCCAGCAGTTCCCCAGCGGGAGGGGTGAATGAGCAGTTCTTC
v_gene: TRBV20-1; j_gene: TRBJ2-7; abundance: NA; d_gene: NA; CDR3aa: CSARERVGRGEQYF; CDR3nt: TGCAGTGCTAGAGAACGGGTAGGACGGGGCGAGCAGTACTTC
v_gene: TRBV25-1; j_gene: TRBJ2-5; abundance: NA; d_gene: NA; CDR3aa: CASSVGVEGSETQYF; CDR3nt: TGTGCCAGCAGTGTAGGGGTAGAAGGGAGTGAGACCCAGTACTTC
v_gene: TRBV9; j_gene: TRBJ2-7; abundance: once; d_gene: TRBD1; CDR3aa: CASSDGTGPPYEQYF; CDR3nt: TGTGCCAGCAGCGACGGGACAGGGCCCCCCTACGAGCAGTACTTC
v_gene: TRBV20-1; j_gene: TRBJ2-1; abundance: NA; d_gene: TRBD2; CDR3aa: CSASASGRRNEQFF; CDR3nt: TGCAGTGCTAGTGCTAGCGGGAGAAGAAATGAGCAGTTCTTC
v_gene: TRBV18; j_gene: TRBJ2-7; abundance: NA; d_gene: NA; CDR3aa: CASSPETYEQYF; CDR3nt: TGTGCCAGCTCACCGGAAACTTACGAGCAGTACTTC
v_gene: TRBV25-1; j_gene: TRBJ2-7; abundance: NA; d_gene: TRBD2; CDR3aa: CASSGTSGKYEQYF; CDR3nt: TGTGCCAGCAGTGGGACTAGCGGAAAGTACGAGCAGTACTTC
v_gene: TRBV6-5; j_gene: TRBJ2-1; abundance: NA; d_gene: TRBD2; CDR3aa: CASSYGSGRFF; CDR3nt: TGTGCCAGCAGTTACGGTAGCGGGAGGTTCTTC
v_gene: TRBV20-1; j_gene: TRBJ2-2; abundance: NA; d_gene: NA; CDR3aa: CSAIPGSGTGELFF; CDR3nt: TGCAGTGCTATCCCGGGATCGGGCACCGGGGAGCTGTTTTTT
v_gene: TRBV20-1; j_gene: TRBJ1-5; abundance: once; d_gene: NA; CDR3aa: CSARPGSGNQPQHF; CDR3nt: TGCAGTGCTAGACCGGGGTCAGGCAATCAGCCCCAGCATTTT
v_gene: TRBV20-1; j_gene: TRBJ1-1; abundance: NA; d_gene: NA; CDR3aa: CSARNPNTEAFF; CDR3nt: TGCAGTGCTAGGAACCCGAACACTGAAGCTTTCTTT
v_gene: TRBV12-3/TRBV12-4; j_gene: TRBJ2-3; abundance: NA; d_gene: TRBD2; CDR3aa: CASERERIGDTQYF; CDR3nt: TGTGCCAGCGAGCGGGAGCGAATCGGAGATACGCAGTATTTT
v_gene: TRBV7-9; j_gene: TRBJ2-1; abundance: NA; d_gene: TRBD2; CDR3aa: CASSFGRELGNEQFF; CDR3nt: TGTGCCAGCAGCTTTGGGCGGGAGCTTGGCAATGAGCAGTTCTTC
v_gene: TRBV27; j_gene: TRBJ2-6; abundance: once; d_gene: NA; CDR3aa: CASSSQHNRAGGANVLTF; CDR3nt: TGTGCCAGCAGTTCTCAACACAACAGGGCGGGAGGGGCCAACGTCCTGACTTTC
v_gene: TRBV4-3; j_gene: TRBJ2-1; abundance: NA; d_gene: NA; CDR3aa: CASSRQTQDEQFF; CDR3nt: TGCGCCAGCAGCCGCCAAACTCAGGATGAGCAGTTCTTC
v_gene: TRBV4-3; j_gene: TRBJ2-5; abundance: NA; d_gene: NA; CDR3aa: CASSQDEGGGGETQYF; CDR3nt: TGCGCCAGCAGCCAAGACGAGGGAGGGGGAGGAGAGACCCAGTACTTC
v_gene: TRBV24-1; j_gene: TRBJ2-6; abundance: NA; d_gene: NA; CDR3aa: CATSEPPGTQAGANVLTF; CDR3nt: TGTGCCACCAGTGAGCCTCCCGGGACTCAGGCTGGGGCCAACGTCCTGACTTTC
v_gene: TRBV27; j_gene: TRBJ2-1; abundance: NA; d_gene: TRBD2; CDR3aa: CATRTSGRPNEQFF; CDR3nt: TGTGCCACCCGGACTAGCGGGAGACCCAATGAGCAGTTCTTC
v_gene: TRBV20-1; j_gene: TRBJ2-7; abundance: NA; d_gene: TRBD1; CDR3aa: CSAEGDRDYEQYF; CDR3nt: TGCAGTGCTGAGGGGGACAGGGACTACGAGCAGTACTTC
v_gene: TRBV7-2; j_gene: TRBJ2-7; abundance: NA; d_gene: TRBD2; CDR3aa: CASSPTSGRPLEQYF; CDR3nt: TGTGCCAGCAGCCCGACTAGCGGGAGACCCTTGGAGCAGTACTTC
v_gene: TRBV5-1; j_gene: TRBJ1-2; abundance: NA; d_gene: NA; CDR3aa: CASSLGGGGGYGYTF; CDR3nt: TGCGCCAGCAGCTTGGGAGGCGGCGGCGGGTATGGCTACACCTTC
v_gene: TRBV15; j_gene: TRBJ2-2; abundance: NA; d_gene: NA; CDR3aa: CATSRDYLTGELFF; CDR3nt: TGTGCCACCAGCAGAGACTACCTTACCGGGGAGCTGTTTTTT